This paragraph covers one T cell receptor beta chain sequence. The specificity of this receptor is unknown. Nothing much larger sits one base from this clone, and base qualities are not available. CDR1 and CDR2 were assigned from the germline V gene (reference sequence) as SEHNR and FQNEAQ. Taken from cysteine to phenylalanine, the CDR3 has 13 residues. Here the CDR3 DNA is all that survives: 39 bases in frame from base 1. The germline ends are 11 bases apart after V is trimmed by 2 bases and J by 7 bases. The collaborating institutions used their own protocols to collect whole blood in K2EDTA tubes. Collaborator samples were shipped for TCRbeta analysis as frozen whole blood, isolated PBMCs, or DNA extracted from either sample type. The record originates from a study of blood T cell repertoires in COVID-19 (dated by TCRdb to about 2020). The study in broad terms: The collaborator samples originated in the United States, Italy and Spain and spanned the acute and convalescent phases of COVID-19. The prospective study material was composed of cDNA or gDNA derived from T cells, B-cell-depleted T cells, or PBMCs. Subjects who had been exposed to COVID-19, were actively infected with it, or had recovered from it provided the deeply sampled blood TCRbeta repertoires that made up the dataset. A freely available public database, intended as a resource for researchers studying the immune response to SARS-CoV-2, is where the repertoires were released. The samples were drawn from the first 160 participants of the ongoing ImmuneRACE study and from 950 to 1,500 subjects provided by 6 global collaborators. Nearly every sample came with metadata listing a de-identified subject ID, COVID-19 status, age in years and sex. Where available, HLA class I and class II types were obtained from metadata supplied by the sample provider rather than from assay-based typing.

The immunoSEQ Assay, a bias-controlled multiplex PCR, was used to amplify TCRbeta CDR3 regions from genomic DNA. Turning to the authors' computational methods: Within the assay, amplification of reference gene primers was used to estimate how many nucleated cells each sample contained. To quantify the absolute abundance of each unique TCRbeta CDR3 rearrangement, sequence reads were collapsed and filtered. Productive Simpson clonality was computed per sample as the square root of Simpson's diversity index over productive rearrangements. TCRdb holds this immuneACCESS table with in-frame rearrangements only. Some clones are missing; in checked studies, unresolved V genes explain under half, and the rest has no known cause. The DNA was the basis for D and trimming; V, J and clone size are from that table. This sample lists more than 110,000 clones; 84% were detected once. The ten largest account for 4% of the sample.

Points the paper makes about the study in general: How much clinical and demographic metadata was included differed by source and by participant, and the metadata was provided uncurated.

The chain employs TRBV7-9 and TRBJ1-1; the D gene cannot be resolved reliably. This sequence was found in a woman aged 55-70 years with acute or convalescent COVID-19. Input material: peripheral blood. The DNA is as follows: TGTGCCAGCAGCTTAACCCTCCAGATTGAAGCTTTCTTT. Translation gives CASSLTLQIEAFF. With all but the CDR3 taken from the reference TRBV7-9 and TRBJ1-1 genes, the full variable domain is: DTGVSQNPRHKITKRGQNVTFRCDPISEHNRLYWYRQTLGQGPEFLTYFQNEAQLEKSRLLSDRFSAERPKGSFSTLEIQRTEQGDSAMYLCASSLTLQIEAFFGQGTRLTVV.